The clone carrying this T cell receptor beta chain was seen repeatedly, ten times or more. What it binds is not known. The read ends 3 residues early relative to the CDR3; the germline J gene fills the gap. The record originates from a study of T cell clonality in common variable immunodeficiency. CVID and control samples used equivalent genomic DNA input. The assay was immunoSEQ multiplex PCR, and TCRdb's table has in-frame clones only and misses some. The data show around 50,000 clones, with none appearing a single time. The study's findings and limits: Fewer TCRbeta clones were shared among CVID subjects than controls. Authors noted CVID clonality's cause needs subpopulation repertoire sequencing.

This CDR3 has 15 residues. The germline gives CDR1 SNHLY, CDR2 FYNNEI. The germline V and J ends were trimmed by 4 bases and 6 bases, with 13 bases remaining between them. The source of this sequence is a person between 18 and 69 years old in good health. The sample consisted of peripheral blood mononuclear cells. The chain uses TRBV2 and TRBJ1-6; D may be TRBD1 (5 bases). CDR3 amino acids: CASSVPGLLNSPLHF. The sequenced CDR3 bases are TGTGCCAGCAGTGTTCCGGGACTCCTTAATTCACCC.